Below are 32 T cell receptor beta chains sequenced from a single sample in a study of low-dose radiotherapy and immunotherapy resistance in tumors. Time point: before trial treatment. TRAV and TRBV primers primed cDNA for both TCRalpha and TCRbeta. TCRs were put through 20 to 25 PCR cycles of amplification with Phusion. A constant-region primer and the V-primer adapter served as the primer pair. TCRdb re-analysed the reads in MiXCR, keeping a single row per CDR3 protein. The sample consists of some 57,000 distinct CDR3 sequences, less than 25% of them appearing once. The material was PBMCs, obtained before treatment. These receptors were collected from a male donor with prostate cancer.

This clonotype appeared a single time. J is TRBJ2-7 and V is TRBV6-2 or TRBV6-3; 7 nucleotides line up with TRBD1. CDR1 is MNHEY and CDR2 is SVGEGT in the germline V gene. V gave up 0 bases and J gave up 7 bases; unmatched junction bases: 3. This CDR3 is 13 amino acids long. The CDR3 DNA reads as TGTGCCAGCAGTTACTCCGGACAGGAAGAGCAGTACTTC. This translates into CASSYSGQEEQYF.

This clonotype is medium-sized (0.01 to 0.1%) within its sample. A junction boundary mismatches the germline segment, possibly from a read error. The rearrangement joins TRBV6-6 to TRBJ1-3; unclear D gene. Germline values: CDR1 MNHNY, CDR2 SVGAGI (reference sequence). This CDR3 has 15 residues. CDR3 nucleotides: TGTGCCAGCAGTTACTCGGAAAGCGGTGGAACCACCATATATTTT. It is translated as CASSYSESGGTTIYF.

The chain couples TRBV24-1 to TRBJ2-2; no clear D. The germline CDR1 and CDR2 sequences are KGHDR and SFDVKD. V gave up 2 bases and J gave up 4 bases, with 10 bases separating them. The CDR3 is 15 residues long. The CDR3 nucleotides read TGTGCCACCAGTGATTCCGGCCACTTCACCGGGGAGCTGTTTTTT. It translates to CATSDSGHFTGELFF.

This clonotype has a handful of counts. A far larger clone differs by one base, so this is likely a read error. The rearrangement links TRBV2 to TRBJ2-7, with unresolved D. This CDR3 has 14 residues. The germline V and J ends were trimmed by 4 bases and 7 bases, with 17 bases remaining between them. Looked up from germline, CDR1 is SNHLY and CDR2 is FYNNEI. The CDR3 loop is CASSARGVYNEQYF. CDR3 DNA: TGTGCCAGCAGTGCCCGTGGGGTCTACAATGAGCAGTACTTC. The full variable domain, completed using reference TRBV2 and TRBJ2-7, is EPEVTQTPSHQVTQMGQEVILRCVPISNHLYFYWYRQILGQKVEFLVSFYNNEISEKSEIFDDQFSVERPDGSNFTLKIRSTKLEDSAMYFCASSARGVYNEQYFGPGTRLTVT.

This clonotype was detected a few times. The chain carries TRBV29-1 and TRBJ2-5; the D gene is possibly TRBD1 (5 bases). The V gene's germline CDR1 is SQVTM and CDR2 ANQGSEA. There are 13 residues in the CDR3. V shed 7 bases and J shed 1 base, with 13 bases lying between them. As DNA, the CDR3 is TGCAGCGGATTAAGACAGCCCCAAGAGACCCAGTACTTC. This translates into CSGLRQPQETQYF.

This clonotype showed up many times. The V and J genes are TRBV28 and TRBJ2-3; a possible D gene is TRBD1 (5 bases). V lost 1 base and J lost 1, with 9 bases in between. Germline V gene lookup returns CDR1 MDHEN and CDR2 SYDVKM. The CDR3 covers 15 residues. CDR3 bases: TGTGCCAGCAGTTTATCAGGGCAGGGCACAGATACGCAGTATTTT. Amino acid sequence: CASSLSGQGTDTQYF.

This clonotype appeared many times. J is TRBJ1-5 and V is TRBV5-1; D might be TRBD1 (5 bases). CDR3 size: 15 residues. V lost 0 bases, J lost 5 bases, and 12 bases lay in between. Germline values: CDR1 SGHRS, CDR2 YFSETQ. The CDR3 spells CASSLGQGVDQPQHF. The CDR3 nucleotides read TGCGCCAGCAGCTTGGGGCAGGGAGTCGATCAGCCCCAGCATTTT.

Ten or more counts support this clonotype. The DNA for the CDR3 is TGTGCCAGCAGTTCCTTCGGCCTTCCCGCGGATACGCAGTATTTT. Protein product: CASSSFGLPADTQYF. V gene TRBV6-2 or TRBV6-3 combines with J gene TRBJ2-3, with D uncertain. Trimming removed 4 bases at V and 6 bases at J, with 17 bases between. Germline V gives CDR1 MNHEY, CDR2 SVGEGT. The length of the CDR3 is 15 residues.

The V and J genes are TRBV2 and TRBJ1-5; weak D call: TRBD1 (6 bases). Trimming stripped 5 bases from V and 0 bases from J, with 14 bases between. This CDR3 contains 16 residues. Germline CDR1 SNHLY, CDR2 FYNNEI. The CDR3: CASSINTGNSNQPQHF. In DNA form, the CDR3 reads TGTGCCAGCAGTATCAATACAGGGAATAGCAATCAGCCCCAGCATTTT. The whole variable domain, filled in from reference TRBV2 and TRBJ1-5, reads EPEVTQTPSHQVTQMGQEVILRCVPISNHLYFYWYRQILGQKVEFLVSFYNNEISEKSEIFDDQFSVERPDGSNFTLKIRSTKLEDSAMYFCASSINTGNSNQPQHFGDGTRLSIL.

Here the CDR3 DNA reads TGTGCCACCGCGGGACAGTGGTACCACACCATATATTTT. Translated, it gives CATAGQWYHTIYF. J is TRBJ1-3 and V is TRBV19; 7 bases map to TRBD1. The CDR3 covers 13 residues. Germline trimming cut 10 bases from V and 8 bases from J; bases unmatched to any gene: 11. The germline V gene encodes CDR1 LNHDA and CDR2 SQIVND (reference sequence). Supplemented by reference TRBV19 and TRBJ1-3, the full variable domain reads DGGITQSPKYLFRKEGQNVTLSCEQNLNHDAMYWYRQDPGQGLRLIYYSQIVNDFQKGDIAEGYSVSREKKESFPLTVTSAQKNPTAFYLCATAGQWYHTIYFGEGSWLTVV.

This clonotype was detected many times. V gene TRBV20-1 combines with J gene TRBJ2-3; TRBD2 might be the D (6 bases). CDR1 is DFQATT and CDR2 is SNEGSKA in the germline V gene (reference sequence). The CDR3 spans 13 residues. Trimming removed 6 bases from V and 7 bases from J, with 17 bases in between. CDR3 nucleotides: TGCAGTGCCTTCTCCTCTGGGGGGTATACGCAGTATTTT. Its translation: CSAFSSGGYTQYF.

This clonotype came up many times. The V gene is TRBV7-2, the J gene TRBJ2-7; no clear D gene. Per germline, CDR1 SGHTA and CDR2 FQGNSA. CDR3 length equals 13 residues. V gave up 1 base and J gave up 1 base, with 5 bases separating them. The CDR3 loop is CASSLERSYEQYF. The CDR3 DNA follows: TGTGCCAGCAGCTTAGAACGGTCCTACGAGCAGTACTTC.

CDR3 nucleotides: TGTGCCAGCTCACCCCAGGGGCTGAACACTGAAGCTTTCTTT. Translation: CASSPQGLNTEAFF. V usage is TRBV18 and J usage is TRBJ1-1; D is possibly TRBD1 (6 bases). From germline, CDR1 is KGHSH and CDR2 LQKENI. The CDR3 has 14 amino acids. V shed 3 bases and J shed 0 bases, with 8 bases lying between them. Full variable domain (outside the CDR3, taken from reference TRBV18 and TRBJ1-1): NAGVMQNPRHLVRRRGQEARLRCSPMKGHSHVYWYRQLPEEGLKFMVYLQKENIIDESGMPKERFSAEFPKEGPSILRIQQVVRGDSAAYFCASSPQGLNTEAFFGQGTRLTVV.

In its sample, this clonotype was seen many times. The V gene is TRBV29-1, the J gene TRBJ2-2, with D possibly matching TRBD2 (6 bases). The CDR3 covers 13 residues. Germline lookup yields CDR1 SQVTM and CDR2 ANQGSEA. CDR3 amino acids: CSTGLPNTGELFF. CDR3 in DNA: TGCAGTACGGGACTCCCGAACACCGGGGAGCTGTTTTTT.

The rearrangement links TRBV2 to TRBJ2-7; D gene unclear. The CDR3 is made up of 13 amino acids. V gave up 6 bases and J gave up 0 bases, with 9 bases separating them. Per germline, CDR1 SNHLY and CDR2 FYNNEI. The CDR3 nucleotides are TGTGCCAGCAGGACGGCTAGCTCCTACGAGCAGTACTTC. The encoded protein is CASRTASSYEQYF.

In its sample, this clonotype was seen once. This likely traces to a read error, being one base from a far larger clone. CDR3 nucleotides: TGTGCCTGCAGCCCCGCGGGCGGGAGGGCCCGAGAGACCCAGTACTTC. Encoded protein: CACSPAGGRARETQYF. The rearrangement joins TRBV5-3 to TRBJ2-5; 9 bases are a match to TRBD2. TRBV5-3 counts as an open reading frame of uncertain function. The CDR3 runs to 16 residues. V lost 10 bases and J lost 4; bases outside the gene matches: 17.

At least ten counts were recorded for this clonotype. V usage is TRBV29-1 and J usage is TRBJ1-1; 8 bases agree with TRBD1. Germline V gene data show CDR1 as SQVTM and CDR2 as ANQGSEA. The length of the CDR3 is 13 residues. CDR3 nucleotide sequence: TGCAGTGGTGGACAGGGAAGATACACTGAAGCTTTCTTT. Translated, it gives CSGGQGRYTEAFF.

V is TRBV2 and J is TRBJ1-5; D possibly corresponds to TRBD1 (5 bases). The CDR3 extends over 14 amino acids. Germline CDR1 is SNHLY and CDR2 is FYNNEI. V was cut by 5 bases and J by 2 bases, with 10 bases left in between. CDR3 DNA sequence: TGTGCCAGCAGTTCACAGGCGGGCAATCAGCCCCAGCATTTT. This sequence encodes CASSSQAGNQPQHF.

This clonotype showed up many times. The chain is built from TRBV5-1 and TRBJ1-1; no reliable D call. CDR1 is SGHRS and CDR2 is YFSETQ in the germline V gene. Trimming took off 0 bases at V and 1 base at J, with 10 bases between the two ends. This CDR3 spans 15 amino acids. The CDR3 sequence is CASSLGPQGNTEAFF. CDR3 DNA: TGCGCCAGCAGCTTGGGCCCTCAAGGGAACACTGAAGCTTTCTTT.

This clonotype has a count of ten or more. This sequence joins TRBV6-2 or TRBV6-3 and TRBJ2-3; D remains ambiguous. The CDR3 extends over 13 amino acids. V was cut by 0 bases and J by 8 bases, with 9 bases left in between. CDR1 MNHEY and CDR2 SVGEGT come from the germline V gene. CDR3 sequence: CASSYSHLGTQYF. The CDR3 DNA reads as TGTGCCAGCAGTTACTCACATTTGGGTACGCAGTATTTT.

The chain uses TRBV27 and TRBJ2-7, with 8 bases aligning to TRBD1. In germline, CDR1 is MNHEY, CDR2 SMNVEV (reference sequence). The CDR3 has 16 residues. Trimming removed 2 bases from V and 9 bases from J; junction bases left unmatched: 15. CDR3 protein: CASSLNPPGQGTAQYF. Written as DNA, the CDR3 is TGTGCCAGCAGTTTAAACCCCCCCGGACAGGGAACCGCGCAGTACTTC.

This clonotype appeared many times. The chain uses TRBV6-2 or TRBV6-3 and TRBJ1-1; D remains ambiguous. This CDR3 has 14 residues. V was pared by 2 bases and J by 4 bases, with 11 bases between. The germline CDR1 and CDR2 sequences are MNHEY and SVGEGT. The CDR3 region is CASSYIRGGTEAFF. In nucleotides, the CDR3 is TGTGCCAGCAGTTACATACGGGGAGGCACTGAAGCTTTCTTT.

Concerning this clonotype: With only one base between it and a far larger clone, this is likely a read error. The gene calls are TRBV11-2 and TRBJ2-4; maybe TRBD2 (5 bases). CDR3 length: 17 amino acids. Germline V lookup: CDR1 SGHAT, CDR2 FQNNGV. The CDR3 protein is CASSQEGGVGWADIQYF. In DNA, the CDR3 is TGCGCCAGCAGCCAAGAAGGAGGAGTAGGTTGGGCGGACATTCAGTACTTC. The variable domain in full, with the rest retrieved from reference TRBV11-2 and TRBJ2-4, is EAGVAQSPRYKIIEKRQSVAFWCNPISGHATLYWYQQILGQGPKLLIQFQNNGVVDDSQLPKDRFSAERLKGVDSTLKIQPAKLEDSAVYLCASSQEGGVGWADIQYFGAGTRLSVL.

CDR3 amino acids: CASSQENSGNYNEQFF. The DNA of the CDR3 is TGTGCCAGCAGCCAAGAGAATAGCGGGAACTACAATGAGCAGTTCTTC. This chain links TRBV1 with TRBJ2-1; the table assigns TRBD2, which was not confirmed against the DNA. TRBV1 is an annotated pseudogene. The CDR3 spans 16 residues.

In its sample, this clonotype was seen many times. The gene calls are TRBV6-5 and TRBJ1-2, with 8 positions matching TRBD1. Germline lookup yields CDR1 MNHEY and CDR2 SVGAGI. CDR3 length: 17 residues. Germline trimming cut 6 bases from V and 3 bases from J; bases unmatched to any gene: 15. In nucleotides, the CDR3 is TGTGCCAGCAGCTACCGCGGGACAGGCCTCTTTCACTATGGCTACACCTTC. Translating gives CASSYRGTGLFHYGYTF.

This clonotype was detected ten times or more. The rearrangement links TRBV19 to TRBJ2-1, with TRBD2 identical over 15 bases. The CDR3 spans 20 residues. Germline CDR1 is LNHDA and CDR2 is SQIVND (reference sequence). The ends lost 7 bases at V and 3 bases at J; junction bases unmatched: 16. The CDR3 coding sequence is TGTGCCAGTACCCCAGGGACTAGCGGGAGGTCCGTGGGGAACTACAATGAGCAGTTCTTC. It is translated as CASTPGTSGRSVGNYNEQFF.

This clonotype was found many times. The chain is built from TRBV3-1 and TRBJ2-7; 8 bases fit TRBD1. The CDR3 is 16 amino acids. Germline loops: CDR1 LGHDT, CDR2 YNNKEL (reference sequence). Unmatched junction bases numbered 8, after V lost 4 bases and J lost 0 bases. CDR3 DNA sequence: TGTGCCAGCAGCCGGACTCCGGACAGGGACTCCTACGAGCAGTACTTC. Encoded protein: CASSRTPDRDSYEQYF.

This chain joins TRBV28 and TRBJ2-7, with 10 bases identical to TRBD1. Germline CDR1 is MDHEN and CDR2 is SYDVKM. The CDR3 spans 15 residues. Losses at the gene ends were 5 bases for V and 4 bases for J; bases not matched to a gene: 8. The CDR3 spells CASSATGQGGYEQYF. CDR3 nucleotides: TGTGCCAGCAGTGCTACCGGACAGGGGGGGTACGAGCAGTACTTC. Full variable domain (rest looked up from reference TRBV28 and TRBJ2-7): DVKVTQSSRYLVKRTGEKVFLECVQDMDHENMFWYRQDPGLGLRLIYFSYDVKMKEKGDIPEGYSVSREKKERFSLILESASTNQTSMYLCASSATGQGGYEQYFGPGTRLTVT.

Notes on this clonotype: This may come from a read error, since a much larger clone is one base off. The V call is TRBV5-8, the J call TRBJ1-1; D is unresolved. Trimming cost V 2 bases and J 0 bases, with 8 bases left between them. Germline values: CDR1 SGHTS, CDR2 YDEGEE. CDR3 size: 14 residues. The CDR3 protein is CASSLRRLNTEAFF. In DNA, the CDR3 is TGTGCCAGCAGCTTAAGGCGGTTGAACACTGAAGCTTTCTTT.

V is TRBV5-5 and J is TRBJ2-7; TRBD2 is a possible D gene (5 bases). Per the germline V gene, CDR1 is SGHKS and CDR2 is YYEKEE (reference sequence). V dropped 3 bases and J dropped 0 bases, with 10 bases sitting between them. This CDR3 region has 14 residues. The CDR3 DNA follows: TGTGCCAGCAGCTACCGGACTGACTCCTACGAGCAGTACTTC. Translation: CASSYRTDSYEQYF.

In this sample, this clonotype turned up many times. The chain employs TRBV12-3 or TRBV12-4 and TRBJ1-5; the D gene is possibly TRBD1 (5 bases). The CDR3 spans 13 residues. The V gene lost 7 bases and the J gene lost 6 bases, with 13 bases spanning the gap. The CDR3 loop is CASTGNGGQPQHF. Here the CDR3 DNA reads TGTGCCAGCACCGGAAATGGGGGTCAGCCCCAGCATTTT.

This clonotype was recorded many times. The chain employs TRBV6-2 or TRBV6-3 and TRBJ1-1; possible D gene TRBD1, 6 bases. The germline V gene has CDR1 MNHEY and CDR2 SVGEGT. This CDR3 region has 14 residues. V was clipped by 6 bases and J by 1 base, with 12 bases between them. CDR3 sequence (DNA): TGTGCCAGCAGCGAAGACAGGAGGAACACTGAAGCTTTCTTT. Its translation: CASSEDRRNTEAFF.